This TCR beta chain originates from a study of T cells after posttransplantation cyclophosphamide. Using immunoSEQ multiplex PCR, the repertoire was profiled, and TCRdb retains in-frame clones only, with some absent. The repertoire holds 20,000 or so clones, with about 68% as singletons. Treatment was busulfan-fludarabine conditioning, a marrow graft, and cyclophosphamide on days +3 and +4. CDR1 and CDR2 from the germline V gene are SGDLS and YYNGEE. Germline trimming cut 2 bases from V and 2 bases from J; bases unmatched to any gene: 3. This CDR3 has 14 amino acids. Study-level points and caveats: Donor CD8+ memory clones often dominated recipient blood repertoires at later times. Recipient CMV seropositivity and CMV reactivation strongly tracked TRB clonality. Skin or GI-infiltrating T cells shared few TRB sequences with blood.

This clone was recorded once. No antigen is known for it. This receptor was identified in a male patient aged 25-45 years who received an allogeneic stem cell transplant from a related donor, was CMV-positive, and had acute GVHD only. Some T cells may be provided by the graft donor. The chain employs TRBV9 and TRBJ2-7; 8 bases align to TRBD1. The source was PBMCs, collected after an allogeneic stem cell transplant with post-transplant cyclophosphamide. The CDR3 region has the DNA TGTGCCAGCAGCGTCGGACAGGGAGCCTACGAGCAGTACTTC. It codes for CASSVGQGAYEQYF.